This entry describes one T cell receptor (beta chain). The study drew participants aged about 18 to 89 years from approximately 25 US areas. Cohort assignment relied on participant-reported clinical history. TCRdb keeps only in-frame clones here, not all; method: immunoSEQ multiplex PCR. The data show about 220,000 clones, around four fifths seen once. This entry belongs to a study of blood T cell repertoires in COVID-19. Turning to the study itself: Spain, Italy and the United States supplied samples that represented acute and convalescent COVID-19.

The germline gives CDR1 SGHNT, CDR2 YENEEA. The V end lost 1 base, the J end lost 7 bases, and 7 bases lay between the germline ends. This CDR3 is built from 12 residues. Input material: PBMCs or T cells enriched from blood (not recorded which). The genes are TRBV11-3 and TRBJ1-2, with D maybe TRBD1 (5 bases). This TCR came from a man aged 35 to 55 who had recovered from COVID-19. The CDR3 DNA is TGTGCCAGCAGCTTAGGCGGGGCTGGCTACACCTTC. This gives the protein CASSLGGAGYTF.